The 27 T cell receptor beta chains below all came from one sample that was sequenced in a study of CD8 T cells in ankylosing spondylitis. TCRdb itself ran the 5' RACE reads through MiXCR, one entry per CDR3 protein. The table has some 130,000 distinct CDR3 sequences, roughly 8.4% seen once. Sequenced input: synovial fluid, either unsorted or a sorted T cell fraction (not recorded which). The receptors derive from a male donor with ankylosing spondylitis.

CDR3 nucleotides: TGTGCCAGTAGTACGACCATAGCGGGGTTTAATCAGCCCCAGCATTTT. Translation gives CASSTTIAGFNQPQHF. The chain joins TRBV19 to TRBJ1-5; D not certain. This CDR3 comprises 16 residues. Germline-derived CDR1 and CDR2 are LNHDA and SQIVND (reference sequence). Trimming shortened V by 4 bases and J by 4 bases, and 17 bases separated the two germline ends.

This clonotype has ten or more counts. The chain has TRBV7-2 and TRBJ2-3; weak D call: TRBD2 (5 bases). V lost 5 bases and J 4 bases, leaving 16 bases between the germline ends. CDR1 is SGHTA, CDR2 FQGNSA, per germline. CDR3 length: 15 residues. The CDR3 nucleotides are TGTGCCAGCAGCCGAGAGGGAAAGCGCGCAGATACGCAGTATTTT. As protein: CASSREGKRADTQYF. Drawing the rest from reference TRBV7-2 and TRBJ2-3, the complete variable domain is GAGVSQSPSNKVTEKGKDVELRCDPISGHTALYWYRQSLGQGLEFLIYFQGNSAPDKSGLPSDRFSAERTGGSVSTLTIQRTQQEDSAVYLCASSREGKRADTQYFGPGTRLTVL.

The sample holds many counts of this clonotype. The genes are TRBV20-1 and TRBJ1-1; weak D call: TRBD1 (5 bases). V gave up 1 base and J gave up 0 bases, with 12 bases separating them. Germline V lookup: CDR1 DFQATT, CDR2 SNEGSKA (reference sequence). This CDR3 has 15 amino acids. CDR3 sequence reads: CSARVRDRLNTEAFF. The CDR3 DNA reads as TGCAGTGCTAGAGTCCGGGACCGCCTGAACACTGAAGCTTTCTTT.

The genes are TRBV20-1 and TRBJ2-3; 9 nucleotides agree with TRBD2. The length of the CDR3 is 15 residues. CDR1 DFQATT and CDR2 SNEGSKA come from the germline V gene (reference sequence). Trimming took 3 bases from V and 2 from J; bases not matched to a gene: 6. CDR3 residues: CSASPTSGDTDTQYF. The CDR3 DNA reads TGCAGTGCTAGTCCGACTAGCGGAGACACAGATACGCAGTATTTT.

V and J are TRBV28 and TRBJ2-1, with 8 bases aligning to TRBD1. Germline CDR1 reads MDHEN; CDR2 reads SYDVKM. The V and J ends lost 5 bases and 7 bases, in that order; junction bases with no gene match: 10. The length of the CDR3 is 15 residues. As DNA, the CDR3 is TGTGCCAGCAGTCTGATCGGACAGGGAAGGAATGAGCAGTTCTTC. Protein product: CASSLIGQGRNEQFF.

In its sample, this clonotype ranks as large. V is TRBV5-6 and J is TRBJ1-1; the D is unclear. Germline CDR1 is SGHDT and CDR2 is YYEEEE. The V end lost 4 bases, the J end lost 6 bases, and 19 bases lay between the germline ends. The CDR3 has 15 amino acids. The CDR3 bases are TGTGCCAGCAGCCCCGGTTGGGCAGGTCCCGCTGAAGCTTTCTTT. This encodes CASSPGWAGPAEAFF.

This clonotype was detected only a few times. This chain joins TRBV4-3 and TRBJ2-1; weak D call: TRBD2 (6 bases). The CDR3 runs 18 residues. The V and J ends lost 0 bases and 3 bases respectively, with 18 bases between them. The germline V gene has CDR1 LGHNA and CDR2 YSLEER. CDR3 DNA: TGCGCCAGCAGCCAAGATATAGGGCAGGAGGGCTACTACAATGAGCAGTTCTTC. It encodes CASSQDIGQEGYYNEQFF.

The rearrangement joins TRBV28 to TRBJ2-1; D uncertain. V was pared by 5 bases and J by 0 bases, with 17 bases between. Per the germline V gene, CDR1 is MDHEN and CDR2 is SYDVKM. This CDR3 is 17 amino acids long. Here the CDR3 DNA reads TGTGCCAGCAGTCCTTACGGTATTGAGAGCTCCTACAATGAGCAGTTCTTC. Its protein is CASSPYGIESSYNEQFF.

The chain links TRBV20-1 to TRBJ2-1, with D perhaps matching TRBD2 (7 bases). CDR1 is DFQATT and CDR2 is SNEGSKA in the germline V gene (reference sequence). Trimming pared 1 base from V and 2 bases from J, leaving 15 bases between. The length of the CDR3 is 16 residues. DNA of the CDR3: TGCAGTGCTAGAGGAGCAGGAGGGGGGGCCTACAATGAGCAGTTCTTC. It is translated as CSARGAGGGAYNEQFF.

The rearrangement joins TRBV6-5 to TRBJ2-7, with D perhaps being TRBD1 or TRBD2 (6 bases each). In germline, CDR1 is MNHEY, CDR2 SVGAGI. The length of the CDR3 is 16 residues. V lost 4 bases to trimming and J lost 7 bases, with 23 bases between them. DNA for the CDR3: TGTGCCAGCAGTTTTTGGATGGGGGGCTCTGTAAGGGAGCAGTACTTC. Its protein product is CASSFWMGGSVREQYF.

Only a few counts were recorded for this clonotype. V and J are TRBV5-1 and TRBJ2-5, with D perhaps matching TRBD2 (5 bases). Germline values: CDR1 SGHRS, CDR2 YFSETQ. The V end was cut by 2 bases, the J end by 3 bases, with 11 bases between. The CDR3 runs 14 residues. DNA for the CDR3: TGCGCCAGCAGCTTCAATCGGGGAGAAGAGACCCAGTACTTC. Its translation is CASSFNRGEETQYF.

The CDR3 DNA reads as TGCAGTGCCCAAACCGGGACAGGGGTCACCGGGGAGCTGTTTTTT. Its translation is CSAQTGTGVTGELFF. The chain uses TRBV20-1 and TRBJ2-2, with 10 nucleotides matching TRBD1. Germline CDR1 is DFQATT and CDR2 is SNEGSKA (reference sequence). After removal of 6 bases from V and 4 bases from J, the junction contained 8 bases not matched to a gene. The CDR3 length is 15 residues.

This clonotype was counted many times. The V and J genes are TRBV5-1 and TRBJ1-4, with D perhaps matching TRBD1 (5 bases). From germline, CDR1 is SGHRS and CDR2 YFSETQ. This CDR3 region has 14 residues. Trimming removed 4 bases from V and 5 bases from J, with 12 bases in between. The CDR3 nucleotides read TGCGCCAGCAGCCCCAGGGTCCTAAATGAAAAACTGTTTTTT. Its protein is CASSPRVLNEKLFF.

This clonotype was found many times. The rearrangement uses TRBV4-1 and TRBJ1-2, with 9 nucleotides matching TRBD1. The CDR3 covers 17 residues. The ends lost 0 bases at V and 7 bases at J; junction bases unmatched: 12. Per the germline V gene, CDR1 is MGHRA and CDR2 is YSYEKL. The CDR3 is CASSQEGQGVLSPGYTF. The CDR3 region has the DNA TGCGCCAGCAGCCAAGAGGGACAGGGTGTTTTAAGTCCTGGCTACACCTTC.

This clonotype was detected many times. Here the CDR3 reads CASSQRTGGEEKLFF. CDR3 sequence (DNA): TGTGCCAGCAGCCAAAGGACAGGGGGCGAGGAAAAACTGTTTTTT. The V and J genes are TRBV7-9 and TRBJ1-4; 11 bases line up with TRBD1. CDR1 and CDR2 (germline): SEHNR, FQNEAQ (reference sequence). The length of the CDR3 is 15 residues. The junction had 7 bases not matched to a gene; V was cut back by 5 bases and J by 8 bases.

This clonotype was seen ten or more times. The chain recombines TRBV7-2 with TRBJ1-1; 10 positions match TRBD1. V lost 5 bases and J lost 4; bases outside the gene matches: 4. Germline CDR1 SGHTA, CDR2 FQGNSA. This CDR3 is built from 14 residues. The CDR3 coding sequence is TGTGCCAGCAGCCGACAGGGGGCCATCACTGAAGCTTTCTTT. It is translated as CASSRQGAITEAFF.

The CDR3 loop is CASSLKVGYTF. CDR3 bases: TGTGCCAGCAGCTTAAAGGTTGGCTACACCTTC. The V call is TRBV7-2, the J call TRBJ1-2, with D unclear. CDR1 and CDR2 (germline): SGHTA, FQGNSA. The V end lost 2 bases, the J end lost 7 bases, and 5 bases lay between the germline ends. The CDR3 extends over 11 amino acids.

The sample holds many counts of this clonotype. The J gene is TRBJ2-3, the V gene TRBV2, with D unclear. The germline V and J ends were trimmed by 8 bases and 2 bases, with 8 bases remaining between them. The CDR3 runs 12 residues. Germline V CDR1 and CDR2: SNHLY, FYNNEI. The CDR3 coding sequence is TGTGCCAGCTCGATCTCCACAGATACGCAGTATTTT. Amino acids: CASSISTDTQYF.

In nucleotides, the CDR3 is TGTGCCAGCAGTTTACGATCCGGGGAGTCAGGTCAGCCCCAGCATTTT. Its protein product is CASSLRSGESGQPQHF. The J gene is TRBJ1-5, the V gene TRBV6-5; the D is unclear. This CDR3 contains 16 residues. CDR1 MNHEY and CDR2 SVGAGI come from the germline V gene. The V and J ends lost 4 bases and 6 bases respectively, with 19 bases between them.

This clonotype was detected a few times. V usage is TRBV7-9 and J usage is TRBJ1-1; the D gene is possibly TRBD1 (6 bases). This CDR3 has 13 residues. Deletions cut 2 bases from V and 8 bases from J, with 12 bases between. Germline CDR1 is SEHNR and CDR2 is FQNEAQ (reference sequence). CDR3 sequence: CASSLRGGAEAFF. CDR3 nucleotide sequence: TGTGCCAGCAGCTTAAGGGGGGGGGCAGAAGCTTTCTTT.

V gene TRBV13 combines with J gene TRBJ1-2; no clear D. The CDR3 is made up of 12 amino acids. Germline V gives CDR1 PRHDT, CDR2 FYEKMQ (reference sequence). V lost 0 bases and J 9 bases, leaving 8 bases between the germline ends. The CDR3 loop is CASSLGKGSYTF. The CDR3 DNA sequence: TGTGCCAGCAGCTTAGGGAAAGGAAGCTACACCTTC.

Ten or more counts support this clonotype. The chain links TRBV9 to TRBJ2-2; D is possibly TRBD1 or TRBD2 (5 bases each). Germline V gene lookup returns CDR1 SGDLS and CDR2 YYNGEE. The CDR3 extends over 15 amino acids. V was pared by 2 bases and J by 1 base, with 9 bases between. This CDR3 is CASSVRDLNTGELFF. The CDR3 nucleotides are TGTGCCAGCAGCGTTCGGGACCTGAACACCGGGGAGCTGTTTTTT.

This clonotype was observed at least ten times. The gene calls are TRBV29-1 and TRBJ2-1; 11 bases are a match to TRBD1. J gave up 7 bases and V 4 bases, and 6 bases lay outside the gene matches. The CDR3 extends over 14 amino acids. The germline CDR1 and CDR2 sequences are SQVTM and ANQGSEA. The CDR3 loop is CSVGRTGGGNEQFF. CDR3 DNA: TGCAGCGTTGGGAGGACAGGGGGCGGAAATGAGCAGTTCTTC.

This clonotype was counted at least ten times. V gene TRBV12-3 or TRBV12-4 combines with J gene TRBJ2-1, with 8 bases that match TRBD2. Trimming cost V 3 bases and J 5 bases; bases outside gene matches: 6. The CDR3 is 15 residues long. This chain's CDR3 is CASSFGTGGNNEQFF. For the CDR3, the DNA is TGTGCCAGCAGTTTTGGGACGGGGGGGAACAATGAGCAGTTCTTC.

This clonotype was observed at least ten times. V and J are TRBV4-1 and TRBJ2-5; no definite D call. CDR1 is MGHRA, CDR2 YSYEKL, per germline. V gave up 6 bases and J gave up 4 bases, with 12 bases separating them. The CDR3 runs 13 residues. CDR3 residues: CASSSQHGETQYF. The CDR3 DNA reads as TGCGCCAGCAGTTCACAGCACGGAGAGACCCAGTACTTC.

CDR3 loop: CASSLTLAGGVYEQYF. The CDR3 DNA sequence: TGCGCCAGCAGCTTGACCCTAGCGGGAGGGGTCTACGAGCAGTACTTC. The chain couples TRBV5-1 to TRBJ2-7; 12 bases are shared with TRBD2. CDR3 size: 16 residues. Germline CDR1 is SGHRS and CDR2 is YFSETQ. The ends lost 1 base at V and 3 bases at J; junction bases unmatched: 5.

This chain connects TRBV20-1 to TRBJ2-5; D is possibly TRBD2 (5 bases). The CDR3 runs 14 residues. Germline CDR1 reads DFQATT; CDR2 reads SNEGSKA (reference sequence). V lost 1 base to trimming and J lost 1 base, with 10 bases between them. The CDR3 loop is CSARVPGFQETQYF. DNA for the CDR3: TGCAGTGCTAGAGTCCCGGGATTCCAAGAGACCCAGTACTTC.